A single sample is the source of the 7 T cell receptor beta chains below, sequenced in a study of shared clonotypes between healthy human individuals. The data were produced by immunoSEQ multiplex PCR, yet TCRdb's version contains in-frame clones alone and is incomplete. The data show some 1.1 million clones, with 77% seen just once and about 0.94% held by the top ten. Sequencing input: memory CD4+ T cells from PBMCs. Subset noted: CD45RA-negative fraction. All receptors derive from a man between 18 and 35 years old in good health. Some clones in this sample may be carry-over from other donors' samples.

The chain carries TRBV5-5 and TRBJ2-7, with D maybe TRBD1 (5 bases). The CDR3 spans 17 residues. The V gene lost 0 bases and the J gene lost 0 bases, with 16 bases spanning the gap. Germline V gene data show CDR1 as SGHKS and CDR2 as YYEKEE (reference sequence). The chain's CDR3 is CASSLGATTAYSYEQYF. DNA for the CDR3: TGTGCCAGCAGCTTGGGGGCGACGACAGCCTACTCCTACGAGCAGTACTTC.

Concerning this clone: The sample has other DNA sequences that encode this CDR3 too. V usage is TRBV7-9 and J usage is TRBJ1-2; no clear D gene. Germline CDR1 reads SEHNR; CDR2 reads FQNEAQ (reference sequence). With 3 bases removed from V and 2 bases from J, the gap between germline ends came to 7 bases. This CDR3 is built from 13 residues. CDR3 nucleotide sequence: TGTGCCAGCAGCTTCTCGGGGAACTATGGCTACACCTTC. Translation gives CASSFSGNYGYTF. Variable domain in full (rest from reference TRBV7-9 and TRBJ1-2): DTGVSQNPRHKITKRGQNVTFRCDPISEHNRLYWYRQTLGQGPEFLTYFQNEAQLEKSRLLSDRFSAERPKGSFSTLEIQRTEQGDSAMYLCASSFSGNYGYTFGSGTRLTVV.

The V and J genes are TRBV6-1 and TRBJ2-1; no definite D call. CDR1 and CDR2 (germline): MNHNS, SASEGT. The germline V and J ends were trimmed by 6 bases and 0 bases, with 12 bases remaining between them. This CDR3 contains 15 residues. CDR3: CASSDPTDSYNEQFF. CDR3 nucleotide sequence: TGTGCCAGCAGCGACCCGACGGACTCCTACAATGAGCAGTTCTTC.

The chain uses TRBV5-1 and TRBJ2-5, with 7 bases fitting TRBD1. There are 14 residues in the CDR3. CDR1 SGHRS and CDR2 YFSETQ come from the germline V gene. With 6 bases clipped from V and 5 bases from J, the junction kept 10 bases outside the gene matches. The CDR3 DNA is TGCGCCAGCAATGGGAGAGGGGGCCAGGAGACCCAGTACTTC. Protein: CASNGRGGQETQYF.

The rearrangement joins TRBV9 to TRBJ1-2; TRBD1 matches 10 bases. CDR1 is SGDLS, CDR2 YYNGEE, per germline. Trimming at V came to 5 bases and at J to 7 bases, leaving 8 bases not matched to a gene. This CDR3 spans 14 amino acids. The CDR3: CASSPGQGFSGYTF. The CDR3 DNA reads TGTGCCAGCAGTCCGGGACAGGGGTTTAGTGGCTACACCTTC.

CDR3 bases: TGTGCCAGCAGTTACGGCGGAACCTACGAGCAGTACTTC. Its translation is CASSYGGTYEQYF. The chain links TRBV6-6 to TRBJ2-7; D unresolved. Trimming shortened V by 2 bases and J by 2 bases, and 7 bases separated the two germline ends. Germline-derived CDR1 and CDR2 are MNHNY and SVGAGI (reference sequence). CDR3 length: 13 amino acids.

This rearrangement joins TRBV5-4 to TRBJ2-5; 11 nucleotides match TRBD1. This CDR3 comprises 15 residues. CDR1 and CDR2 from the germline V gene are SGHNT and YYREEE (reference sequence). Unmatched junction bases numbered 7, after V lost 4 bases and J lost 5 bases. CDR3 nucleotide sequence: TGTGCCAGCAGCCGAATGGACAGGGGGCTGGAGACCCAGTACTTC. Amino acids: CASSRMDRGLETQYF.